This T cell receptor (beta chain) appears in the sequencing data of a study of T cells after posttransplantation cyclophosphamide. Cells defined as naive were viable CD3+CD4+ or CD3+CD8+ and CCR7+CD45RA+CD45RO-CD95-CD27+CD28+. This related bone marrow graft donor gave peripheral blood on the day of marrow donation. Comment on this clone: Antigen specificity is unknown.

V lost 3 bases to trimming and J lost 0 bases, with 12 bases between them. The CDR3 totals 16 residues. Germline values: CDR1 KGHSH, CDR2 LQKENI. This table comes from immunoSEQ multiplex PCR, and its TCRdb copy is limited to in-frame clones, with some not included. The repertoire holds 31,000 or so clones, with 85% to 95% as singletons. Study results and caveats: Donor-recipient repertoire similarity was low at 1-2 months, rising over year one. Blood and skin or GI T cell repertoires showed limited TRB overlap. After PTCy, TRB diversity resembled that of CNI/methotrexate controls.

The clonotype comes from a woman aged 55 to 70 in good health, CMV-negative, and a related stem cell transplant donor. The chain recombines TRBV18 with TRBJ1-5; TRBD1 might be the D (6 bases). Input material: naive CD4+ T cells sorted from PBMCs. The CDR3 nucleotides are TGTGCCAGCTCACCCCCAGGGGTTTATAGCAATCAGCCCCAGCATTTT. It specifies CASSPPGVYSNQPQHF. Full variable domain (rest looked up from reference TRBV18 and TRBJ1-5): NAGVMQNPRHLVRRRGQEARLRCSPMKGHSHVYWYRQLPEEGLKFMVYLQKENIIDESGMPKERFSAEFPKEGPSILRIQQVVRGDSAAYFCASSPPGVYSNQPQHFGDGTRLSIL.